The 3 T cell receptor beta chains below were found in one sample sequenced in a study of blood T cell repertoires in COVID-19. Only in-frame clones appear in the TCRdb table, and some are missing; sequencing was by immunoSEQ multiplex PCR. The table lists about 160,000 clones, roughly 85% of them singletons. The sample was peripheral blood. The receptors originated from a middle-aged man with acute or convalescent COVID-19.

This rearrangement joins TRBV19 to TRBJ2-6; D might be TRBD1 (6 bases). The ends were cut back, 3 bases at V and 0 bases at J, with 15 bases in the middle. The CDR3 spans 18 residues. Germline CDR1 reads LNHDA; CDR2 reads SQIVND (reference sequence). The CDR3 bases are TGTGCCAGTAGTATTAGGGGGTACCGAACCTCTGGGGCCAACGTCCTGACTTTC. This codes for CASSIRGYRTSGANVLTF.

The gene calls are TRBV9 and TRBJ2-3, with D perhaps TRBD1 (6 bases). This CDR3 region has 14 residues. Trimming removed 4 bases at V and 2 bases at J, with 11 bases between. CDR1 and CDR2 from the germline V gene are SGDLS and YYNGEE. The CDR3 coding sequence is TGTGCCAGCAGCTGGGGGCTTTACACAGATACGCAGTATTTT. It codes for CASSWGLYTDTQYF.

V gene TRBV5-1 combines with J gene TRBJ2-1; TRBD2 aligns across 8 bases. The CDR3 consists of 16 residues. Germline V lookup: CDR1 SGHRS, CDR2 YFSETQ. After removal of 3 bases from V and 6 bases from J, the junction contained 11 bases not matched to a gene. The CDR3 DNA is TGCGCCAGCAGCTCGTATACCGGGACTAGAGGCAATGAGCAGTTCTTC. It yields the protein CASSSYTGTRGNEQFF.